Below, 14 T cell receptor beta chains from the same sample are listed, as sequenced in a study of shared clonotypes between healthy human individuals (dated by TCRdb to 2020 to 2021). Receptors were amplified or captured by the immunoSEQ multiplex PCR assay. The table comes from immuneACCESS by way of TCRdb, which keeps in-frame sequences with V and J called. Part of the clones is missing from these tables; in studies checked, under half for an unresolved V gene and the rest for unknown reasons. This sample gives about 2.3 million clones in total; around 92% of them show up just once. In total, the top ten clones hold 0.3% to 0.4% of the sample. The sequenced sample consisted of naive CD4+ T cells from PBMCs. Taken with the paper, the label for cell subset or site translates to: CD45RA+ positively selected. These receptors were collected from a man in his late teens or twenties in good health. Some clones in this sample may be carry-over from other donors' samples.

The rearrangement uses TRBV19 and TRBJ1-2; TRBD1 is a possible D gene (5 bases). The CDR3 covers 15 residues. Trimming pared 3 bases from V and 7 bases from J, leaving 18 bases between. Germline CDR1 and CDR2: LNHDA and SQIVND (reference sequence). The CDR3 bases are TGTGCCAGTAGTATCGGACGGGGGAGGGGAGGTGGCTACACCTTC. Amino acid sequence: CASSIGRGRGGGYTF.

V gene TRBV19 combines with J gene TRBJ2-7, with 10 bases identical to TRBD2. With 5 bases clipped from V and 2 bases from J, the junction kept 6 bases outside the gene matches. Per germline, CDR1 LNHDA and CDR2 SQIVND (reference sequence). The CDR3 contains 15 residues. CDR3 bases: TGTGCCAGTAGTCAACTAGCGGGACCAACCTACGAGCAGTACTTC. It translates to CASSQLAGPTYEQYF. The entire variable domain, with the rest obtained from reference TRBV19 and TRBJ2-7, is as follows: DGGITQSPKYLFRKEGQNVTLSCEQNLNHDAMYWYRQDPGQGLRLIYYSQIVNDFQKGDIAEGYSVSREKKESFPLTVTSAQKNPTAFYLCASSQLAGPTYEQYFGPGTRLTVT.

The chain combines TRBV27 with TRBJ1-6; 8 positions agree with TRBD1. The CDR3 totals 14 residues. Germline V gene data show CDR1 as MNHEY and CDR2 as SMNVEV (reference sequence). J gave up 7 bases and V 6 bases, and 5 bases lay outside the gene matches. DNA of the CDR3: TGTGCCAGCAGCAGAGGACAGGGAAATTCACCCCTCCACTTT. It yields the protein CASSRGQGNSPLHF.

As to this clone: Other DNA sequences in the sample encode the same CDR3. This chain links TRBV27 with TRBJ2-2; TRBD1 matches 8 bases. The trim removed 2 bases at V and 5 bases at J, leaving 4 bases unmatched. CDR1 and CDR2 (germline): MNHEY, SMNVEV (reference sequence). This CDR3 region has 15 residues. In DNA, the CDR3 is TGTGCCAGCAGTTTAGACAGGGGAAGAACCGGGGAGCTGTTTTTT. It yields the protein CASSLDRGRTGELFF.

The rearrangement uses TRBV21-1 and TRBJ2-1; the DNA was not compared with TRBD2, the D call given in the table. TRBV21-1 is labeled a pseudogene. There are 15 residues in the CDR3. Written as DNA, the CDR3 is TGTGCCAGCAGCAAACTCGGTAGCGGGAGGGGGGAGCAGTTCTTC. It codes for CASSKLGSGRGEQFF.

As regards this clone: The same CDR3 arises from other DNA sequences in this sample as well. The V and J genes are TRBV7-2 and TRBJ2-1; 11 bases fit TRBD2. Germline assignment: CDR1 SGHTA and CDR2 FQGNSA. The CDR3 is made up of 15 amino acids. After removal of 5 bases from V and 4 bases from J, the junction contained 4 bases not matched to a gene. This chain's CDR3 is CASSLRTSGYNEQFF. CDR3 nucleotides: TGTGCCAGCAGCCTACGGACTAGCGGGTACAATGAGCAGTTCTTC.

The V gene is TRBV25-1, the J gene TRBJ1-2, with a tentative D call TRBD1 (5 bases). From germline, CDR1 is MGHDK and CDR2 SYGVNS. V was shortened by 6 bases and J by 3 bases, with 14 bases between the two germline ends. This CDR3 has 14 residues. The CDR3 DNA follows: TGTGCCAGCAGCTTGCCGGGGCCTCACTATGGCTACACCTTC. It is translated as CASSLPGPHYGYTF.

The V and J genes are TRBV11-2 and TRBJ2-5, with D maybe TRBD1 (7 bases). This CDR3 is 15 amino acids long. The V gene lost 6 bases and the J gene lost 5 bases, with 19 bases spanning the gap. Germline values: CDR1 SGHAT, CDR2 FQNNGV. The CDR3 loop reads CASSRRGQGVETQYF. DNA of the CDR3: TGTGCCAGCAGTCGACGGGGGCAGGGGGTGGAGACCCAGTACTTC.

This chain links TRBV7-9 with TRBJ2-1; TRBD1 aligns across 9 bases. J gave up 5 bases and V 4 bases, and 3 bases lay outside the gene matches. The CDR3 has 14 residues. Germline V gene sequence: CDR1 SEHNR, CDR2 FQNEAQ (reference sequence). CDR3 region: CASSSQGANNEQFF. The CDR3, as DNA: TGTGCCAGCAGCTCACAGGGGGCTAACAATGAGCAGTTCTTC.

The chain joins TRBV7-3 to TRBJ2-6, with TRBD2 matching 7 bases. The CDR3 length is 18 residues. Trimming removed 5 bases from V and 1 base from J; junction bases left unmatched: 11. Germline CDR1 reads SGHTA; CDR2 reads FQGTGA. CDR3 in DNA: TGTGCCAGCAGCATCGAGGGAGGGTTCGATTCTGGGGCCAACGTCCTGACTTTC. Amino acid sequence: CASSIEGGFDSGANVLTF.

About this clone: In the same sample, other DNA sequences code for this CDR3. The chain uses TRBV7-6 and TRBJ2-7; D call uncertain. V shed 3 bases and J shed 0 bases, with 6 bases lying between them. The CDR3 runs 13 residues. Germline assignment: CDR1 SGHVS and CDR2 FNYEAQ. CDR3 in DNA: TGTGCCAGCAGCTTGGGCCGCTCCTACGAGCAGTACTTC. Its translation is CASSLGRSYEQYF.

This chain uses TRBV11-2 with TRBJ1-5; 7 bases fit TRBD1. Germline loops: CDR1 SGHAT, CDR2 FQNNGV. After removal of 7 bases from V and 4 bases from J, the junction contained 7 bases not matched to a gene. This CDR3 is built from 14 residues. The DNA for the CDR3 is TGTGCCAGCATCACCTTGGACAGGAATCAGCCCCAGCATTTT. This sequence encodes CASITLDRNQPQHF.

This sequence joins TRBV4-2 and TRBJ2-7; possible D gene TRBD2, 5 bases. Trimming removed 1 base from V and 2 bases from J, with 12 bases in between. The CDR3 totals 15 residues. Germline V gives CDR1 LGHNA, CDR2 YNFKEQ. The CDR3, as DNA: TGTGCCAGCAGCCAAGGTCCCGGAGGCACCTACGAGCAGTACTTC. This sequence encodes CASSQGPGGTYEQYF.

This sequence joins TRBV7-9 and TRBJ2-7, with D maybe TRBD2 (6 bases). Germline loops: CDR1 SEHNR, CDR2 FQNEAQ (reference sequence). Trimming left V 5 bases short and J 2 bases short, with 16 bases between. This CDR3 is 15 amino acids long. CDR3 loop: CASSLHLATTYEQYF. The CDR3 coding sequence is TGTGCCAGCAGCCTGCACCTAGCGACCACCTACGAGCAGTACTTC.